This T cell receptor (beta chain) was profiled in a study of blood T cell repertoires in COVID-19. In the study overall: The samples span acute and convalescent COVID-19 from the United States, Italy and Spain.

Clones were read by immunoSEQ multiplex PCR, and TCRdb kept only the in-frame ones, dropping some. The sample consists of under 300,000 clones, approximately 80% of them appearing once. The germline V gene encodes CDR1 MNHNY and CDR2 SVGAGI (reference sequence). The CDR3 runs 12 residues. Deletions cut 5 bases from V and 4 bases from J, with 8 bases between. The gene calls are TRBV6-6 and TRBJ1-2; D ambiguous. This clonotype was obtained from a man aged 25-45 years who had recovered from COVID-19. Material for sequencing was peripheral blood. The CDR3 loop reads CASSQSPYGYTF. The CDR3 coding sequence is TGTGCCAGCAGTCAAAGCCCCTATGGCTACACCTTC.